The 27 T cell receptor beta chains given below trace back to one sample, sequenced in a study of molecular identifiers for immune sequencing clone quantification. TCRdb itself ran the PCR reads through MiXCR, one entry per CDR3 protein. The sample lists about 640,000 distinct CDR3 sequences; nearly 20% were seen once. The source material was naive CD8+ T cells from blood, with Jurkat cell RNA spiked in. Subset described: FACS-sorted CD8+CD4-CCR7+CD45RA+ naive T cells. These receptors came from a human donor in good health. Some libraries in this study had Jurkat cell RNA spiked in.

This clonotype was seen just once. A much larger clone lies a single base off, so this may be a read error. The chain couples TRBV27 to TRBJ2-5; D might be TRBD1 (6 bases). The CDR3 totals 15 residues. Germline CDR1 is MNHEY and CDR2 is SMNVEV (reference sequence). The chain's CDR3 is CAGSSRTALDTTQYF. CDR3 DNA sequence: TGTGCCGGCAGTTCCAGGACAGCCTTAGACACGACCCAGTACTTC.

The rearrangement uses TRBV3-1 and TRBJ1-2; D ambiguous. The V gene lost 0 bases and the J gene lost 2 bases, with 7 bases spanning the gap. Germline CDR1 is LGHDT and CDR2 is YNNKEL (reference sequence). This CDR3 is built from 14 residues. In DNA form, the CDR3 reads TGTGCCAGCAGCCAAGATCCACACAACTATGGCTACACCTTC. It yields the protein CASSQDPHNYGYTF.

In this sample, this clonotype turned up many times. The chain carries TRBV25-1 and TRBJ1-5, with 9 bases that match TRBD1. The CDR3 length is 15 residues. The trim removed 8 bases at V and 6 bases at J, leaving 11 bases unmatched. Germline lookup yields CDR1 MGHDK and CDR2 SYGVNS. The CDR3 region has the DNA TGTGCCAGCTCCCGGACAGGGGACCCTGGTCAGCCCCAGCATTTT. Translation: CASSRTGDPGQPQHF.

This clonotype was observed many times. The chain links TRBV5-4 to TRBJ1-3; D is uncertain. This CDR3 spans 16 amino acids. Germline-derived CDR1 and CDR2 are SGHNT and YYREEE (reference sequence). V was clipped by 4 bases and J by 2 bases, with 16 bases between them. The DNA of the CDR3 is TGTGCCAGCAGCCGCGCCTTGGGATTTGCTGGAAACACCATATATTTT. This gives the protein CASSRALGFAGNTIYF. Full variable domain (remainder filled in from reference TRBV5-4 and TRBJ1-3): ETGVTQSPTHLIKTRGQQVTLRCSSQSGHNTVSWYQQALGQGPQFIFQYYREEENGRGNFPPRFSGLQFPNYSSELNVNALELDDSALYLCASSRALGFAGNTIYFGEGSWLTVV.

This clonotype came up many times. This chain links TRBV19 with TRBJ1-5, with D perhaps matching TRBD1 (5 bases). Trimming removed 3 bases at V and 2 bases at J, with 5 bases between. The CDR3 is 13 residues long. Germline CDR1 is LNHDA and CDR2 is SQIVND (reference sequence). The CDR3 protein is CASSMGGNQPQHF. CDR3 bases: TGTGCCAGTAGTATGGGGGGCAATCAGCCCCAGCATTTT.

Ten or more counts support this clonotype. The V call is TRBV25-1, the J call TRBJ2-7; possible D gene TRBD2, 5 bases. The CDR3 is 18 amino acids. V was clipped by 3 bases and J by 3 bases, with 24 bases between them. From germline, CDR1 is MGHDK and CDR2 SYGVNS. This CDR3 reads CASSDGLSTTGGLYEQYF. Written as DNA, the CDR3 is TGTGCCAGCAGTGATGGGCTTTCGACAACTGGCGGACTCTACGAGCAGTACTTC.

This clonotype was seen at least ten times. The genes are TRBV28 and TRBJ2-5; D might be TRBD2 (5 bases). The germline V gene encodes CDR1 MDHEN and CDR2 SYDVKM. The CDR3 runs to 13 residues. V shed 5 bases and J shed 7 bases, with 14 bases lying between them. The CDR3 is CASSADMEATQYF. As DNA, the CDR3 is TGTGCCAGCAGTGCTGACATGGAGGCGACCCAGTACTTC.

This clonotype was detected ten times or more. This chain uses TRBV27 with TRBJ2-3; D gene uncertain. The CDR3 is made up of 14 amino acids. Germline CDR1 MNHEY, CDR2 SMNVEV (reference sequence). V was shortened by 8 bases and J by 0 bases, with 12 bases between the two germline ends. CDR3 sequence: CASGWAASTDTQYF. The CDR3 DNA is TGTGCCAGCGGGTGGGCAGCTAGCACAGATACGCAGTATTTT.

This clonotype was seen repeatedly, ten times or more. The V call is TRBV4-3, the J call TRBJ1-3, with a tentative D call TRBD1 (5 bases). CDR1 and CDR2 (germline): LGHNA, YSLEER. V was cut by 0 bases and J by 0 bases, with 21 bases left in between. The CDR3 contains 20 residues. DNA for the CDR3: TGCGCCAGCAGCCAAGATAGGGCAGGGATCTCTCTGCCCTCTGGAAACACCATATATTTT. Amino acid sequence: CASSQDRAGISLPSGNTIYF.

Concerning this clonotype itself: One base away lies a much larger clone, so this may be a sequencing read error. The chain carries TRBV20-1 and TRBJ1-1; D gene uncertain. Germline V gene lookup returns CDR1 DFQATT and CDR2 SNEGSKA (reference sequence). The V end was cut by 7 bases, the J end by 1 base, with 7 bases between. This CDR3 is built from 11 residues. As DNA, the CDR3 is TGCAGTGGTCCCAGGAACACTGAAGCTTTCTTT. This sequence encodes CSGPRNTEAFF.

This clonotype was seen repeatedly, ten times or more. The chain carries TRBV7-6 and TRBJ2-3, with TRBD2 identical over 8 bases. Germline trimming cut 8 bases from V and 4 bases from J; bases unmatched to any gene: 5. This CDR3 contains 13 residues. CDR1 is SGHVS and CDR2 is FNYEAQ in the germline V gene. This CDR3 reads CASAGGLSDTQYF. The CDR3 DNA follows: TGTGCCAGCGCGGGGGGTTTATCAGATACGCAGTATTTT.

This clonotype was detected ten times or more. The CDR3 spells CSVVARRENIQYF. CDR3 sequence (DNA): TGCAGCGTTGTGGCTAGGAGGGAAAACATTCAGTACTTC. J is TRBJ2-4 and V is TRBV29-1, with D possibly being TRBD2 (6 bases). Germline loops: CDR1 SQVTM, CDR2 ANQGSEA. CDR3 length: 13 residues. Trimming removed 4 bases at V and 5 bases at J, with 12 bases between.

This clonotype turned up a few times. The chain combines TRBV7-9 with TRBJ1-4; TRBD1 matches at 9 bases. The germline CDR1 and CDR2 sequences are SEHNR and FQNEAQ (reference sequence). Germline trimming cut 5 bases from V and 4 bases from J; bases unmatched to any gene: 8. The CDR3 consists of 16 residues. In DNA form, the CDR3 reads TGTGCCAGCAGCAGCGGACAGGGGCTTTTTAATGAAAAACTGTTTTTT. Translating gives CASSSGQGLFNEKLFF.

Worth noting for this clonotype: A read error may explain this, as a much larger clone is one base away. J is TRBJ2-7 and V is TRBV6-1; D possibly corresponds to TRBD2 (7 bases). The germline gives CDR1 MNHNS, CDR2 SASEGT. V was shortened by 8 bases and J by 2 bases, with 22 bases between the two germline ends. This CDR3 comprises 16 residues. CDR3 region: CASGPEPPGGAYEQYF. The CDR3 DNA sequence: TGTGCCAGCGGCCCCGAACCCCCGGGGGGCGCCTACGAGCAGTACTTC.

This clonotype was detected many times. The chain employs TRBV6-2 or TRBV6-3 and TRBJ1-5; tentative D call: TRBD1 (5 bases). The length of the CDR3 is 15 residues. Germline V CDR1 and CDR2: MNHEY, SVGEGT. Deletions cut 6 bases from V and 0 bases from J, with 12 bases between. CDR3 nucleotide sequence: TGTGCCAGCAGCTGGGACGGTTATAGCAATCAGCCCCAGCATTTT. Its translation is CASSWDGYSNQPQHF.

At least ten counts were recorded for this clonotype. The genes are TRBV7-2 and TRBJ2-1; weak D call: TRBD2 (6 bases). CDR1 is SGHTA and CDR2 is FQGNSA in the germline V gene. With 9 bases removed from V and 6 bases from J, the gap between germline ends came to 15 bases. This CDR3 spans 13 amino acids. CDR3 sequence reads: CASLAETSNEQFF. The CDR3 bases are TGTGCCAGTTTAGCGGAAACTTCCAATGAGCAGTTCTTC.

On this clonotype itself: Just one base apart from a much larger clone, this may be a read error. For the CDR3, the DNA is TGTGCCAGCCGCGGGGGGCCAAATGAAAAACTGTTTTTT. Translating gives CASRGGPNEKLFF. The chain carries TRBV11-2 and TRBJ1-4; maybe TRBD1 (6 bases). V was cut by 8 bases and J by 5 bases, with 12 bases left in between. This CDR3 comprises 13 residues. Germline CDR1 SGHAT, CDR2 FQNNGV. The whole variable domain, filled in from reference TRBV11-2 and TRBJ1-4, reads EAGVAQSPRYKIIEKRQSVAFWCNPISGHATLYWYQQILGQGPKLLIQFQNNGVVDDSQLPKDRFSAERLKGVDSTLKIQPAKLEDSAVYLCASRGGPNEKLFFGSGTQLSVL.

This clonotype occurred many times. This chain joins TRBV12-3 or TRBV12-4 and TRBJ2-3; TRBD2 matches 9 bases. V shed 4 bases, J shed 10 bases, and the junction held 12 bases outside the gene matches. The CDR3 runs to 15 residues. The DNA of the CDR3 is TGTGCCAGCAGTTCCGCGGGGGGGCGTGACGGTCCGCAGTATTTT. This translates into CASSSAGGRDGPQYF.

At least ten counts were recorded for this clonotype. The V call is TRBV3-1, the J call TRBJ1-2; TRBD1 is a possible D gene (5 bases). From germline, CDR1 is LGHDT and CDR2 YNNKEL (reference sequence). V lost 0 bases and J 1 base, leaving 9 bases between the germline ends. The length of the CDR3 is 15 residues. CDR3: CASSQEGEYNYGYTF. The DNA of the CDR3 is TGTGCCAGCAGCCAAGAGGGGGAATATAACTATGGCTACACCTTC. Complete variable domain (other parts from reference TRBV3-1 and TRBJ1-2): DTAVSQTPKYLVTQMGNDKSIKCEQNLGHDTMYWYKQDSKKFLKIMFSYNNKELIINETVPNRFSPKSPDKAHLNLHINSLELGDSAVYFCASSQEGEYNYGYTFGSGTRLTVV.

This clonotype was counted between two and nine times. This chain connects TRBV28 to TRBJ2-7; 10 bases map to TRBD1. Trimming removed 2 bases from V and 6 bases from J; junction bases left unmatched: 7. This CDR3 comprises 15 residues. Germline V gives CDR1 MDHEN, CDR2 SYDVKM. This chain's CDR3 is CASSLTGQGKSEQYF. CDR3 DNA sequence: TGTGCCAGCAGTTTAACGGGACAGGGGAAGTCCGAGCAGTACTTC.

This sequence joins TRBV27 and TRBJ2-7, with D uncertain. The V end lost 5 bases, the J end lost 6 bases, and 2 bases lay between the germline ends. Germline assignment: CDR1 MNHEY and CDR2 SMNVEV (reference sequence). This CDR3 is 9 amino acids long. The CDR3 bases are TGTGCCAGCAGTCTCGAGCAGTACTTC. This translates into CASSLEQYF.

This clonotype showed up many times. The CDR3 DNA sequence: TGTGCCAGCAGTTTAGCGAAAGGACAGGGGATAACTAGCACAGATACGCAGTATTTT. Translated, it gives CASSLAKGQGITSTDTQYF. The V gene is TRBV12-3 or TRBV12-4, the J gene TRBJ2-3, with 9 bases fitting TRBD1. J lost 0 bases, V lost 0 bases, and 10 bases had no gene match. This CDR3 has 19 amino acids.

This clonotype was found a few times. The chain employs TRBV13 and TRBJ2-2; 8 bases fit TRBD2. The ends lost 7 bases at V and 6 bases at J; junction bases unmatched: 10. The CDR3 is made up of 15 amino acids. Germline lookup yields CDR1 PRHDT and CDR2 FYEKMQ (reference sequence). The CDR3 is CASTLHPGGAGELFF. The CDR3 nucleotides are TGTGCCAGCACACTCCACCCGGGGGGGGCCGGGGAGCTGTTTTTT.

This clonotype was observed at least ten times. The rearrangement uses TRBV12-3 or TRBV12-4 and TRBJ2-5; no firm D call. The V end was cut by 2 bases, the J end by 5 bases, with 15 bases between. This CDR3 comprises 15 residues. The CDR3 spells CASSLLAGVLETQYF. The CDR3 coding sequence is TGTGCCAGCAGTTTACTCGCTGGGGTTCTGGAGACCCAGTACTTC.

This clonotype was picked up many times. The chain is built from TRBV19 and TRBJ2-7, with D possibly called TRBD1 or TRBD2 (6 bases each). This CDR3 region has 15 residues. Per the germline V gene, CDR1 is LNHDA and CDR2 is SQIVND (reference sequence). The V gene lost 5 bases and the J gene lost 3 bases, with 17 bases spanning the gap. CDR3 residues: CASSSDPGAYYEQYF. The CDR3 region has the DNA TGTGCCAGTAGTTCCGACCCGGGGGCTTACTACGAGCAGTACTTC.

In this sample, this clonotype turned up many times. V gene TRBV28 combines with J gene TRBJ2-7, with TRBD1 as a possible D gene (5 bases). Trimming took 2 bases from V and 5 from J, leaving 7 bases between them. Germline CDR1 and CDR2: MDHEN and SYDVKM. The CDR3 contains 12 residues. CDR3 nucleotides: TGTGCCAGCAGTTTACCAGGGAACGAGCAGTACTTC. Translated: CASSLPGNEQYF.

V and J are TRBV5-1 and TRBJ2-7, with TRBD2 as a possible D gene (5 bases). Germline assignment: CDR1 SGHRS and CDR2 YFSETQ. V lost 4 bases and J 6 bases, leaving 11 bases between the germline ends. The CDR3 totals 12 residues. The CDR3 region is CASSPGLSEQYF. CDR3 DNA sequence: TGCGCCAGCAGCCCTGGACTGAGCGAGCAGTACTTC. The full variable domain, completed using reference TRBV5-1 and TRBJ2-7, is KAGVTQTPRYLIKTRGQQVTLSCSPISGHRSVSWYQQTPGQGLQFLFEYFSETQRNKGNFPGRFSGRQFSNSRSEMNVSTLELGDSALYLCASSPGLSEQYFGPGTRLTVT.